The clone carrying this TCR beta chain has only a few counts. The target antigen is unknown. The sample originates from a study of type 1 and type 2 diabetes patients. Study details: From PBMCs, CD4+ and CD8+ T cells were isolated by magnetic microbeads. Study-wide results and limits: Type 2 diabetes and control samples shared highly correlated V and J usage, averaging around 0.97.

No donor had another autoimmune disease or recent infection within four weeks. Amplification started from genomic DNA. Amplification of the beta chain CDR3 used 30 forward and 13 reverse multiplex primers. A single record per CDR3 protein comes from TCRdb applying MiXCR to the multiplex PCR reads. The sample holds approximately 260,000 distinct CDR3 sequences, approximately 45% seen once. This TCR was sampled from a man aged 18 to 30 with type 2 diabetes. The sequenced sample was peripheral blood mononuclear cells (PBMCs).

In DNA form, the CDR3 reads TGTGCCAGCAAGGGGACCGCCCCGAACACCGGGGAGCTGTTTTTT. Amino acid sequence: CASKGTAPNTGELFF. The chain couples TRBV2 to TRBJ2-2, with D perhaps given as TRBD1 or TRBD2 (5 bases each). The ends were cut back, 7 bases at V and 0 bases at J, with 12 bases in the middle. CDR1 is SNHLY, CDR2 FYNNEI, per germline. The CDR3 runs to 15 residues. Full variable domain (rest looked up from reference TRBV2 and TRBJ2-2): EPEVTQTPSHQVTQMGQEVILRCVPISNHLYFYWYRQILGQKVEFLVSFYNNEISEKSEIFDDQFSVERPDGSNFTLKIRSTKLEDSAMYFCASKGTAPNTGELFFGEGSRLTVL.